This passage covers 14 T cell receptor beta chains from one sample sequenced in a study of a mutant IDH1 vaccine in newly diagnosed glioma. Noted time point: baseline, week 1 (first vaccination visit). This sample's treatment: pre-vaccination baseline after standard-of-care therapy. TCRdb keeps only in-frame clones here, not all; method: immunoSEQ multiplex PCR. The repertoire holds about 34,000 clones, with about 80% as singletons. The specimen was peripheral blood mononuclear cells (PBMCs), collected from a glioma patient treated with radiotherapy, temozolomide or both. The source of these receptors is a man aged 50-60 years with glioma. Some clones in this sample may be carry-over from other donors' samples.

The chain employs TRBV30 and TRBJ2-7, with D perhaps TRBD1 (6 bases). Germline CDR1 is GTSNPN and CDR2 is SVGIG (reference sequence). V gave up 4 bases and J gave up 7 bases, with 17 bases separating them. The CDR3 spans 13 residues. The DNA for the CDR3 is TGTGCCTGGAAGTGGGGGCCTAGGGGGGAGCAGTACTTC. Translating gives CAWKWGPRGEQYF. Complete variable domain (other parts from reference TRBV30 and TRBJ2-7): SQTIHQWPATLVQPVGSPLSLECTVEGTSNPNLYWYRQAAGRGLQLLFYSVGIGQISSEVPQNLSASRPQDRQFILSSKKLLLSDSGFYLCAWKWGPRGEQYFGPGTRLTVT.

The gene calls are TRBV27 and TRBJ2-2, with 7 bases that match TRBD2. Germline trimming cut 3 bases from V and 5 bases from J; bases unmatched to any gene: 0. CDR3 length: 13 amino acids. Per germline, CDR1 MNHEY and CDR2 SMNVEV (reference sequence). CDR3 DNA sequence: TGTGCCAGCAGTTTCGGGGGGACCGGGGAGCTGTTTTTT. As protein: CASSFGGTGELFF.

The chain uses TRBV7-9 and TRBJ1-1, with a possible D match to TRBD1 (5 bases). CDR1 SEHNR and CDR2 FQNEAQ come from the germline V gene (reference sequence). The length of the CDR3 is 14 residues. The V gene lost 7 bases and the J gene lost 7 bases, with 19 bases spanning the gap. CDR3 nucleotide sequence: TGTGCCAGCATTCCGACTCGGCAGCAGGGTGAAGCTTTCTTT. This sequence encodes CASIPTRQQGEAFF.

The genes are TRBV18 and TRBJ1-1; possibly TRBD1 for D (5 bases). The V end was cut by 2 bases, the J end by 1 base, with 11 bases between. The germline V gene has CDR1 KGHSH and CDR2 LQKENI. The CDR3 is made up of 15 amino acids. The CDR3 DNA follows: TGTGCCAGCTCACCAAGGCGGGGGGAGAACACTGAAGCTTTCTTT. Amino acid sequence: CASSPRRGENTEAFF. Full variable domain (remainder filled in from reference TRBV18 and TRBJ1-1): NAGVMQNPRHLVRRRGQEARLRCSPMKGHSHVYWYRQLPEEGLKFMVYLQKENIIDESGMPKERFSAEFPKEGPSILRIQQVVRGDSAAYFCASSPRRGENTEAFFGQGTRLTVV.

This chain joins TRBV11-3 and TRBJ1-1, with unresolved D. Per the germline V gene, CDR1 is SGHNT and CDR2 is YENEEA. The CDR3 length is 12 residues. Deletions cut 5 bases from V and 3 bases from J, with 7 bases between. The CDR3 loop reads CASSHPYTEAFF. The CDR3 DNA follows: TGTGCCAGCAGCCACCCATACACTGAAGCTTTCTTT.

V is TRBV5-4 and J is TRBJ2-7; 7 nucleotides align to TRBD1. Germline-derived CDR1 and CDR2 are SGHNT and YYREEE (reference sequence). The CDR3 runs 13 residues. V trimming: 1 base; J trimming: 5 bases; junction bases outside the gene matches: 3. CDR3 in DNA: TGTGCCAGCAGCTTGAACAGGGGAGACGAGCAGTACTTC. It is translated as CASSLNRGDEQYF.

This chain links TRBV4-1 with TRBJ2-7; TRBD1 matches at 7 bases. V lost 0 bases and J lost 2; bases outside the gene matches: 13. Germline CDR1 and CDR2: MGHRA and YSYEKL. The CDR3 extends over 18 amino acids. In nucleotides, the CDR3 is TGCGCCAGCAGCCAAGATCCTGGGACAGCGAGACCTACCTACGAGCAGTACTTC. It specifies CASSQDPGTARPTYEQYF.

This chain uses TRBV6-5 with TRBJ2-1, with TRBD2 matching 14 bases. V dropped 5 bases and J dropped 8; count of bases not matched to a gene: 2. CDR1 and CDR2 (germline): MNHEY, SVGAGI. The CDR3 spans 14 residues. The CDR3 is CASSRLAGGYEQFF. CDR3 DNA: TGTGCCAGCAGTCGACTAGCGGGAGGGTATGAGCAGTTCTTC.

The rearrangement uses TRBV5-6 and TRBJ2-1; 12 bases line up with TRBD2. The CDR3 is made up of 16 amino acids. V lost 4 bases, J lost 6 bases, and 8 bases stayed unmatched. CDR1 is SGHDT and CDR2 is YYEEEE in the germline V gene. The CDR3 region has the DNA TGTGCCAGCAGCAGAACCGGACTAGCGGGACCCAATGAGCAGTTCTTC. Its protein is CASSRTGLAGPNEQFF.

The V call is TRBV7-6, the J call TRBJ2-3; tentative D call: TRBD1 (6 bases). The CDR3 consists of 15 residues. Trimming stripped 1 base from V and 1 base from J, with 9 bases between. CDR1 and CDR2 from the germline V gene are SGHVS and FNYEAQ. CDR3 in DNA: TGTGCCAGCAGCTTAGTAGGGGGAGGCACAGATACGCAGTATTTT. As protein: CASSLVGGGTDTQYF.

This clone is a singleton in its sample. The J gene is TRBJ2-7, the V gene TRBV2; D is uncertain. V was cut by 6 bases and J by 2 bases, with 5 bases left in between. From germline, CDR1 is SNHLY and CDR2 FYNNEI. The CDR3 extends over 11 amino acids. CDR3 nucleotide sequence: TGTGCCAGCAGATATACCTACGAGCAGTACTTC. The encoded protein is CASRYTYEQYF.

The CDR3 region is CASSNQGSEQYF. CDR3 in DNA: TGTGCCAGCAGCAATCAGGGTTCCGAGCAGTACTTC. The V gene is TRBV21-1, the J gene TRBJ2-7; no check of the table's D call, TRBD1, against the DNA was made. TRBV21-1 is a recognized pseudogene. The CDR3 consists of 12 residues.

This clone appeared once. In DNA form, the CDR3 reads TGTGCCAGCAGCCGTGACGTCTTTGAAGTCTACGAGCAGTACTTC. This gives the protein CASSRDVFEVYEQYF. The V gene is TRBV5-8, the J gene TRBJ2-7; D remains ambiguous. Trimming removed 4 bases at V and 3 bases at J, with 17 bases between. The CDR3 spans 15 residues. Germline V gene data show CDR1 as SGHTS and CDR2 as YDEGEE.

A single count supports this clone. The chain is built from TRBV7-9 and TRBJ2-7, with TRBD1 matching over 7 bases. CDR1 and CDR2 (germline): SEHNR, FQNEAQ (reference sequence). This CDR3 is 14 amino acids long. The V and J ends lost 3 bases and 5 bases, in that order; junction bases with no gene match: 7. In nucleotides, the CDR3 is TGTGCCAGCAGCTTTAAGACAGGGCTCGACGAGCAGTACTTC. It yields the protein CASSFKTGLDEQYF.